This T cell receptor (beta chain) was captured by sequencing in a study of blood T cell repertoires in COVID-19. About the research overall: The origin of the acute and convalescent COVID-19 samples was the United States, Italy and Spain. The cDNA or gDNA used as material had been derived from T cells, B-cell-depleted T cells, or PBMCs.

In the authors' methods: Amplification with reference gene primers provided the estimates of nucleated cell counts. Assay used: immunoSEQ multiplex PCR; TCRdb lists only in-frame clones, some missing. V, J and clone size are those of that table, while D and trimming were read from the DNA. The repertoire consists of some 290,000 clones, with more than 70% occurring once and the leading ten covering 10% to 12%. J was trimmed by 1 base and V by 5 bases; bases with no gene match: 5. Germline V gives CDR1 SNHLY, CDR2 FYNNEI. The CDR3 loop spans 15 amino acids. The specimen was peripheral blood. The genes are TRBV2 and TRBJ2-5; TRBD2 matches at 9 bases. This clonotype was sampled from a woman in her twenties or thirties with COVID-19, enrolled during active disease. CDR3 protein: CASSYPTSGQETQYF. The CDR3 bases are TGTGCCAGCAGTTACCCGACTAGCGGCCAAGAGACCCAGTACTTC. The full variable domain, rest sourced from reference TRBV2 and TRBJ2-5, is EPEVTQTPSHQVTQMGQEVILRCVPISNHLYFYWYRQILGQKVEFLVSFYNNEISEKSEIFDDQFSVERPDGSNFTLKIRSTKLEDSAMYFCASSYPTSGQETQYFGPGTRLLVL.